This T cell receptor (beta chain) was observed in a study of blood T cells in healthy people across ages (dated by TCRdb to about 2015). Regarding the study in general: Template switching captured roughly one uniquely barcoded TCR beta cDNA molecule per two T cells in model experiments. The study measured age-related changes in TCR beta repertoire diversity using deep sequencing normalized with unique cDNA molecular identifiers. Four age groups were formed from the donors: young (average 16 years), middle-aged (approximately 39), aged (about 68) and long-lived (approximately 80). To avoid experimental bias, donors of different ages were distributed randomly across sequencing lanes. Two additional independent replicas of 1 million unique cDNA reads from the same blood draw were analyzed for two donors (one aged 18 to 30 and one aged 80 or older).

A remark on this clonotype: The antigen it binds to is not known. Qualities for individual bases were not recorded, and no much larger clone is one base off.

Libraries were constructed by 5' RACE. Data came from an Illumina HiSeq 2500. A second PCR of roughly 7 to 11 cycles was performed with a sample-barcoded 5' primer and a J-beta primer mix. A unique molecular identifier was introduced onto each TCR beta cDNA molecule by a template-switch 5' adaptor carrying 12 random nucleotides. Each sample yielded at least 2.5 million CDR3-containing paired-end reads. All of the RNA was converted into first-strand cDNA using the Mint cDNA synthesis kit, with a TRBC-specific oligonucleotide serving as the primer. Following uracil-DNA glycosylase treatment, a first 18-cycle PCR with universal primers M1SS and BC2_uni_R was performed on all cDNA. Per the original workflow: Each sample was normalized by randomly selecting 1 million high-quality reads, each carrying a distinct molecular identifier. Reads sharing molecular identifiers were discarded rather than binned into consensus sequences. MiTCR, with a Q25 quality threshold and the strictest error-elimination algorithm, was used for CDR3 identification, clonotype clustering and error correction. Lower-bound total TCR beta diversity was estimated with a nonparametric unseen species model using Euler transformation. Using fastp at Q25 and MiXCR, TCRdb reprocessed the public reads and kept productive beta chains. Entries that share a CDR3 protein sequence are merged under the most common genes and DNA. What appears here as the V and J calls and clone size reflects TCRdb's work, not the paper's. The sample table contains approximately 790,000 distinct CDR3 sequences; only one count was recorded for 62% of them. Together, the top ten hold about a quarter of the sample.

The donors were a few dozen Caucasian individuals from Russia, aged 6 to 90 years, who were systemically healthy. Approximately 9 milliliters of peripheral blood were collected from each donor into EDTA-treated Vacutainer tubes. PBMCs were isolated by Ficoll-Paque density-gradient centrifugation, with at least 7 million obtained per sample. Trizol reagent was used to extract total RNA from the PBMCs, yielding at least 5 micrograms per sample. The percentages of naive CD45RAhigh/CD27high T cells were determined by flow cytometry on a PBMC aliquot from every donor. The CDR3 goes from the cysteine to the phenylalanine over 15 residues. Solely the CDR3 DNA is kept, with 45 bases framed from the first base. Based on the germline V gene, the CDR1 and CDR2 sequences are SGDLS and YYNGEE. The trim is 0 bases for V and 2 bases for J, with a gap of 6 bases between the germline ends. What the authors observed across the whole study: Observed TCR beta diversity per million T cells fell roughly linearly with age, and a significant reduction was already apparent by age around 40. Observed TCR beta diversity correlated strongly with the percentage of naive T cells measured by flow cytometry. Compared with the aged group, the long-lived group had more naive CD4+ T cells, fewer expanded clones and increased TCR diversity, suggesting age selection. Total diversity estimates from one million sequenced T cells were considered lower bounds and underestimates. Donor CMV infection status was unknown, potentially confounding age-related changes in expanded clonotypes. Since profiling was done on bulk unsorted PBMCs, naive and antigen-experienced compartments could not be conclusively compared.

The sequence links TRBV9 to TRBJ2-6, with the D segment identity uncertain. Sequencing used blood. The sequence derives from a man between 25 and 39 years old in good health. The bases read TGTGCCAGCAGCGTAGCCAGGACTGGGGCCAACGTCCTGACTTTC. It codes for CASSVARTGANVLTF.